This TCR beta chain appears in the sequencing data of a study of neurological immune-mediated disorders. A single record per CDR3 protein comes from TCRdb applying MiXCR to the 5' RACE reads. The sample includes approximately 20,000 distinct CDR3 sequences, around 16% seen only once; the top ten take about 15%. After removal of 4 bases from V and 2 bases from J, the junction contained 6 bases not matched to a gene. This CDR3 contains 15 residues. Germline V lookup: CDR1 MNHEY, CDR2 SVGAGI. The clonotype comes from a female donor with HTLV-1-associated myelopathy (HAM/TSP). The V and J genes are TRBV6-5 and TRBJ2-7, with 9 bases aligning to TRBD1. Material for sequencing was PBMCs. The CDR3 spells CASSFNRDRAYEQYF. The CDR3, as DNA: TGTGCCAGCAGTTTCAACCGGGACAGGGCCTACGAGCAGTACTTC.